This TCR beta chain was recorded in a study of T cell repertoires in cytomegalovirus infection. TCRdb ran MiXCR on the reads and lists one entry per CDR3 protein. The data hold approximately 1,000,000 distinct CDR3 sequences, with around 30% observed a single time. This CDR3 has 16 residues. The ends were cut back, 0 bases at V and 1 base at J, with 7 bases in the middle. Germline CDR1 reads LNHNV; CDR2 reads YYDKDF (reference sequence). Worth noting for this clonotype: Its antigen remains unidentified.

The specimen was cultured CD8+ T cells from PBMCs, collected from culture after CMV antigen stimulation. The chain has TRBV15 and TRBJ2-6; a weak D match, TRBD1 (6 bases). The receptor was derived from a human donor in good health (CMV status not recorded). Some clones in this sample may be carry-over from other donors' samples. CDR3 sequence: CATSRERGSGANVLTF. CDR3 coding DNA: TGTGCCACCAGCAGAGAGAGGGGGTCTGGGGCCAACGTCCTGACTTTC. The entire variable domain, with the rest obtained from reference TRBV15 and TRBJ2-6, is as follows: DAMVIQNPRYQVTQFGKPVTLSCSQTLNHNVMYWYQQKSSQAPKLLFHYYDKDFNNEADTPDNFQSRRPNTSFCFLDIRSPGLGDTAMYLCATSRERGSGANVLTFGAGSRLTVL.